One and the same sample provided the 22 T cell receptor beta chains below, sequenced in a study of Graves' ophthalmopathy and Graves' hyperthyroidism. CDR3 regions of TCR beta were amplified from RNA transcripts. RT-PCR was first run with HTBI primers, then multiplex PCR in a second round. TCRdb processed the multiplex PCR reads anew with MiXCR; each CDR3 protein has one entry. The sample yields 500,000 to 600,000 distinct CDR3 sequences, about 35% seen once. The source material was peripheral blood or thyroid tissue (not recorded which). These receptors were collected from an adult man with Graves' hyperthyroidism.

This clonotype was found many times. The chain has TRBV29-1 and TRBJ2-7; D possibly corresponds to TRBD1 (6 bases). Trimming took 3 bases from V and 2 from J, leaving 14 bases between them. CDR1 is SQVTM and CDR2 is ANQGSEA in the germline V gene. The CDR3 length is 14 residues. CDR3 coding DNA: TGCAGCGTTGAGGCAGGGGACATTACCTACGAGCAGTACTTC. The encoded protein is CSVEAGDITYEQYF.

This clonotype was recorded once. This chain joins TRBV19 and TRBJ2-5, with 7 bases matching TRBD1. This CDR3 region has 15 residues. Trimming removed 4 bases from V and 2 bases from J; junction bases left unmatched: 7. Germline CDR1 is LNHDA and CDR2 is SQIVND (reference sequence). The CDR3 nucleotides read TGTGCCAGTAGTACCGACAGGGCGAGACAAGAGACCCAGTACTTC. Translating it yields CASSTDRARQETQYF.

This clonotype was recorded many times. This rearrangement joins TRBV6-5 to TRBJ2-5, with D possibly matching TRBD2 (5 bases). Germline lookup yields CDR1 MNHEY and CDR2 SVGAGI. V lost 0 bases and J lost 5, with 13 bases in between. This CDR3 contains 15 residues. The CDR3 is CASSYSGVAWETQYF. CDR3 bases: TGTGCCAGCAGTTACTCCGGGGTAGCGTGGGAGACCCAGTACTTC.

This clonotype occurred a few times. The CDR3 here is CASSEAKIDRGRGTEAFF. In DNA, the CDR3 is TGTGCCAGCAGTGAAGCCAAAATCGACAGGGGGCGCGGGACTGAAGCTTTCTTT. The chain recombines TRBV6-1 with TRBJ1-1; 10 bases map to TRBD1. This CDR3 spans 18 amino acids. Germline lookup yields CDR1 MNHNS and CDR2 SASEGT. The V segment lost 0 bases and the J segment 5 bases; nucleotides outside the gene matches: 12.

This clonotype occurred many times. The chain carries TRBV7-9 and TRBJ1-2; D is unresolved. Trimming removed 5 bases from V and 2 bases from J, with 9 bases in between. This CDR3 spans 13 amino acids. Germline V gene sequence: CDR1 SEHNR, CDR2 FQNEAQ (reference sequence). The CDR3, as DNA: TGTGCCAGCAGCCATCAGGAAAACTATGGCTACACCTTC. It yields the protein CASSHQENYGYTF. Complete variable domain (other parts from reference TRBV7-9 and TRBJ1-2): DTGVSQNPRHKITKRGQNVTFRCDPISEHNRLYWYRQTLGQGPEFLTYFQNEAQLEKSRLLSDRFSAERPKGSFSTLEIQRTEQGDSAMYLCASSHQENYGYTFGSGTRLTVV.

This clonotype was counted many times. The CDR3 reads CASSRWGGNTGELFF. DNA for the CDR3: TGTGCCAGCAGCCGGTGGGGGGGCAACACCGGGGAGCTGTTTTTT. The chain combines TRBV7-8 with TRBJ2-2; weak D call: TRBD2 (7 bases). Looked up from germline, CDR1 is SGHVS and CDR2 is FQNEAQ. The ends were cut back, 5 bases at V and 2 bases at J, with 12 bases in the middle. The CDR3 extends over 15 amino acids.

This clonotype was counted at least ten times. The chain recombines TRBV5-8 with TRBJ2-2; maybe TRBD1 (7 bases). The V end lost 0 bases, the J end lost 4 bases, and 13 bases lay between the germline ends. The CDR3 extends over 16 amino acids. Germline V gives CDR1 SGHTS, CDR2 YDEGEE. This CDR3 is CASSLVGGGSTGELFF. The CDR3 DNA reads TGTGCCAGCAGCTTGGTCGGAGGGGGCTCCACCGGGGAGCTGTTTTTT.

This chain connects TRBV9 to TRBJ2-7; D is possibly TRBD1 or TRBD2 (6 bases each). Germline CDR1 reads SGDLS; CDR2 reads YYNGEE. The CDR3 totals 15 residues. V was cut by 4 bases and J by 2 bases, with 16 bases left in between. The CDR3 sequence is CASSLRDTATYEQYF. CDR3 DNA: TGTGCCAGCAGCCTGCGGGACACGGCTACCTACGAGCAGTACTTC.

The sample holds many counts of this clonotype. The genes are TRBV9 and TRBJ2-2; maybe TRBD2 (6 bases). In germline, CDR1 is SGDLS, CDR2 YYNGEE. Deletions cut 0 bases from V and 0 bases from J, with 9 bases between. This CDR3 region has 16 residues. The CDR3 reads CASSVEGGSNTGELFF. For the CDR3, the DNA is TGTGCCAGCAGCGTAGAAGGAGGGTCGAACACCGGGGAGCTGTTTTTT.

This clonotype was recorded a few times. The rearrangement joins TRBV20-1 to TRBJ2-7, with TRBD1 matching over 7 bases. Per the germline V gene, CDR1 is DFQATT and CDR2 is SNEGSKA (reference sequence). V shed 0 bases, J shed 0 bases, and the junction held 8 bases outside the gene matches. The CDR3 sequence is 16 residues long. The CDR3 DNA follows: TGCAGTGCTAGAGATTTCGAGACAGGGAGCTCCTACGAGCAGTACTTC. Its translation: CSARDFETGSSYEQYF.

This clonotype has at least ten counts. The CDR3 protein is CSARDFAGEETQYF. The CDR3 bases are TGCAGTGCGAGGGACTTCGCGGGAGAGGAGACCCAGTACTTC. The chain links TRBV20-1 to TRBJ2-5; 7 bases are shared with TRBD2. The CDR3 is 14 residues long. Per the germline V gene, CDR1 is DFQATT and CDR2 is SNEGSKA (reference sequence). With 6 bases clipped from V and 5 bases from J, the junction kept 12 bases outside the gene matches.

In this sample, this clonotype turned up many times. The chain joins TRBV19 to TRBJ1-5; D possibly corresponds to TRBD1 (6 bases). Germline lookup yields CDR1 LNHDA and CDR2 SQIVND (reference sequence). The CDR3 length is 11 residues. The germline V and J ends were trimmed by 5 bases and 11 bases, with 10 bases remaining between them. CDR3 DNA: TGTGCCAGTAGTTGGGGACAAACCCAGCATTTT. As protein: CASSWGQTQHF. Full variable domain (missing parts from reference TRBV19 and TRBJ1-5): DGGITQSPKYLFRKEGQNVTLSCEQNLNHDAMYWYRQDPGQGLRLIYYSQIVNDFQKGDIAEGYSVSREKKESFPLTVTSAQKNPTAFYLCASSWGQTQHFGDGTRLSIL.

This clonotype was observed at least ten times. The chain joins TRBV12-3 or TRBV12-4 to TRBJ2-7; 7 nucleotides align to TRBD1. Trimming cost V 2 bases and J 5 bases; bases outside gene matches: 3. The CDR3 contains 13 residues. The CDR3 coding sequence is TGTGCCAGCAGTTTAAGGGGGCGAGACGAGCAGTACTTC. Translation: CASSLRGRDEQYF.

This clonotype was seen repeatedly, ten times or more. The chain joins TRBV5-5 to TRBJ2-7, with no clear D. The V end was cut by 3 bases, the J end by 7 bases, with 20 bases between. Germline V gene data show CDR1 as SGHKS and CDR2 as YYEKEE (reference sequence). This CDR3 is built from 15 residues. The DNA of the CDR3 is TGTGCCAGCAGCTCAGGCCTAGAGGTCAGACTGGAGCAGTACTTC. Residues: CASSSGLEVRLEQYF.

The chain uses TRBV5-1 and TRBJ2-3; 9 positions agree with TRBD1. This CDR3 is 15 amino acids long. Germline lookup yields CDR1 SGHRS and CDR2 YFSETQ. V trimming: 4 bases; J trimming: 4 bases; junction bases outside the gene matches: 7. CDR3 region: CASSPGQGAADTQYF. The CDR3 bases are TGCGCCAGCAGCCCGGGACAGGGTGCGGCAGATACGCAGTATTTT.

This clonotype appeared a single time. Mismatch with germline at one junction end may stem from a read error. This chain uses TRBV10-3 with TRBJ2-2; TRBD1 aligns across 8 bases. This CDR3 comprises 16 residues. CDR1 ENHRY and CDR2 SYGVKD come from the germline V gene. CDR3 in amino acids: CAISATTGENTGERSF. The CDR3 nucleotides are TGTGCCATCAGTGCCACGACAGGGGAGAACACCGGGGAGCGGTCTTTT.

This clonotype came up a few times. The chain uses TRBV19 and TRBJ1-6; the match to TRBD1 covers 7 bases. CDR1 LNHDA and CDR2 SQIVND come from the germline V gene (reference sequence). J lost 8 bases, V lost 5 bases, and 12 bases had no gene match. The CDR3 length is 16 residues. The CDR3 DNA is TGTGCCAGTAGTCCGGAGACAGGGTCCTGGGATTCACCCCTCCACTTT. Protein product: CASSPETGSWDSPLHF.

A word on this clonotype: At one of its ends the junction is not consistent with the germline gene, which may arise from a read error. The rearrangement links TRBV10-3 to TRBJ1-5; 7 positions agree with TRBD1. The DNA end is a closer match to TRBJ1-3, so the J assignment may be wrong. Germline values: CDR1 ENHRY, CDR2 SYGVKD. The CDR3 consists of 15 residues. CDR3 protein: CASSYSNRGGTTIYF. For the CDR3, the DNA is TGTGCCAGCAGTTACTCGAACAGGGGTGGAACCACCATATATTTT.

Ten or more counts support this clonotype. This chain joins TRBV29-1 and TRBJ2-5; D gene ambiguous. Germline V gene lookup returns CDR1 SQVTM and CDR2 ANQGSEA. Trimming cost V 4 bases and J 4 bases, with 7 bases left between them. CDR3 length: 11 amino acids. As DNA, the CDR3 is TGCAGCGTTGGGGTCCGAGAGACCCAGTACTTC. It translates to CSVGVRETQYF.

This clonotype was seen repeatedly, ten times or more. This chain joins TRBV16 and TRBJ1-5; D is unresolved. The CDR3 sequence is 16 residues long. Deletions cut 1 base from V and 5 bases from J, with 15 bases between. CDR1 and CDR2 from the germline V gene are KGHSY and FQNENV. As DNA, the CDR3 is TGTGCCAGCAGCCAATATGTGGATAGGAACCATCAGCCCCAGCATTTT. Protein: CASSQYVDRNHQPQHF.

A remark on this clonotype: A much larger clone is a single base away; this may be a read error. V is TRBV15 and J is TRBJ2-2; TRBD2 is a possible D gene (6 bases). Germline CDR1 and CDR2: LNHNV and YYDKDF (reference sequence). The CDR3 consists of 16 residues. CDR3 protein: CATSRDLEGYTEELFF. The DNA for the CDR3 is TGTGCCACCAGCAGAGATCTGGAGGGGTACACCGAGGAGCTGTTTTTT.

This clonotype has at least ten counts. The V and J genes are TRBV29-1 and TRBJ2-7; 12 bases agree with TRBD1. V shed 0 bases, J shed 7 bases, and the junction held 7 bases outside the gene matches. Germline V gene sequence: CDR1 SQVTM, CDR2 ANQGSEA. The CDR3 is 15 residues long. This CDR3 reads CSVEDGGQGAWEQYF. The CDR3, as DNA: TGCAGCGTTGAAGATGGGGGACAGGGGGCGTGGGAGCAGTACTTC.